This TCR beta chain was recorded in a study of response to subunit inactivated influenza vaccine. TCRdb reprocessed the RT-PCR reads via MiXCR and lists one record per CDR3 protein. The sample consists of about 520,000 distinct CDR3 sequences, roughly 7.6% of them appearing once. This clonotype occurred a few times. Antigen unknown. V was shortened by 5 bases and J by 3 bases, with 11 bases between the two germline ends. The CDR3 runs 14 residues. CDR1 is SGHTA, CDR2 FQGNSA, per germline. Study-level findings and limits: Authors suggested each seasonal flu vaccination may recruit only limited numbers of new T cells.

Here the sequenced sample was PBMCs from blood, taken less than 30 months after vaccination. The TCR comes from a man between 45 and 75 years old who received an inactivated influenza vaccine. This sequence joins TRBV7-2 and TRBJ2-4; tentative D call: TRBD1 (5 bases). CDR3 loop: CASSRPRDKNIQYF. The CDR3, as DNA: TGTGCCAGCAGCAGACCCAGGGACAAAAACATTCAGTACTTC. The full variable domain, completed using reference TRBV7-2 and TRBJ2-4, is GAGVSQSPSNKVTEKGKDVELRCDPISGHTALYWYRQSLGQGLEFLIYFQGNSAPDKSGLPSDRFSAERTGGSVSTLTIQRTQQEDSAVYLCASSRPRDKNIQYFGAGTRLSVL.